Sequencing of this T cell receptor beta chain was carried out in a study of cytomegalovirus exposure and HLA in healthy donors. CDR1 is SGHTA, CDR2 FQGTGA, per germline. The ends were cut back, 4 bases at V and 2 bases at J, with 8 bases in the middle. CDR3 size: 13 residues. This clone has more than one count but fewer than ten. The PCR ran on 60 Vbeta and 13 Jbeta primers. Libraries were prepared by immunoSEQ multiplex PCR; TCRdb keeps only in-frame clonotypes and omits some of them. This sample yields roughly 100,000 clones, of which about 72% are seen a single time; around 20% belongs to the top ten.

Sequences were obtained from PBMCs. The chain couples TRBV7-3 to TRBJ1-1; tentative D call: TRBD1 (5 bases). The receptor was isolated from a woman in her sixties in good health and CMV-seropositive. The CDR3 sequence: CASSSGSNTEAFF. DNA of the CDR3: TGTGCCAGCAGCTCAGGGTCCAACACTGAAGCTTTCTTT.